This T cell receptor (beta chain) was sequenced in a study of cytomegalovirus exposure and HLA in healthy donors. The CDR3 consists of 14 residues. Trimming took off 2 bases at V and 2 bases at J, with 5 bases between the two ends. Germline V gene sequence: CDR1 SGHRS, CDR2 YFSETQ. In the PCR, 60 Vbeta and 13 Jbeta primers were used. TCRdb's table, derived via immunoSEQ multiplex PCR, lists solely in-frame clones and lacks some. The sample's table shows about 190,000 clones. The receptor comes from a man aged 25-45 years in good health and CMV-seronegative. The chain employs TRBV5-1 and TRBJ2-6; no clear D. Sequenced sample: PBMCs. Here the CDR3 reads CASSFLAGANVLTF. The CDR3 DNA is TGCGCCAGCAGCTTTCTCGCTGGGGCCAACGTCCTGACTTTC.